This is a list of T cell receptor beta chains from one sample in a study of T cell responses to AZD1222 COVID-19 vaccine. The table came from immunoSEQ multiplex PCR; TCRdb's copy has only in-frame clones and leaves some out. Of fewer than 85,000 clones listed, around 87% are singletons. Sequenced material: peripheral blood, taken on day 0 of AZD1222 vaccination. These receptors were taken from an adult in good health. Each CDR3 is given without its conserved first and last residue. Clone size, where shown, is once, few, many, or a class for clones that have expanded.

j_call,clone_size,v_call,cdr3_aa
TRBJ2-5,.,TRBV2,ATAAPSETQY
TRBJ1-1,few,TRBV10-1,ASKGQGNTEAF
TRBJ1-5,.,TRBV5-1,ASSLWDSMTSHSNQPQH
TRBJ1-1,.,TRBV3-1/TRBV3-2,ATGQGRTEAF
TRBJ2-1,.,TRBV7-9,ASSYGDRGPYNEQF
TRBJ2-1,.,TRBV14,ASSPIGGRTYNEQF
TRBJ2-3,.,TRBV5-4,ASSLQIGEDTQY
TRBJ1-5,.,TRBV27,ASGTGWHQPQH
TRBJ2-7,.,TRBV9,ASSVSGVNEQY
TRBJ2-7,.,TRBV29-1,SVEGREGLYEQY
TRBJ1-5,.,TRBV6-2/TRBV6-3,ASSYQEGHNQPQH